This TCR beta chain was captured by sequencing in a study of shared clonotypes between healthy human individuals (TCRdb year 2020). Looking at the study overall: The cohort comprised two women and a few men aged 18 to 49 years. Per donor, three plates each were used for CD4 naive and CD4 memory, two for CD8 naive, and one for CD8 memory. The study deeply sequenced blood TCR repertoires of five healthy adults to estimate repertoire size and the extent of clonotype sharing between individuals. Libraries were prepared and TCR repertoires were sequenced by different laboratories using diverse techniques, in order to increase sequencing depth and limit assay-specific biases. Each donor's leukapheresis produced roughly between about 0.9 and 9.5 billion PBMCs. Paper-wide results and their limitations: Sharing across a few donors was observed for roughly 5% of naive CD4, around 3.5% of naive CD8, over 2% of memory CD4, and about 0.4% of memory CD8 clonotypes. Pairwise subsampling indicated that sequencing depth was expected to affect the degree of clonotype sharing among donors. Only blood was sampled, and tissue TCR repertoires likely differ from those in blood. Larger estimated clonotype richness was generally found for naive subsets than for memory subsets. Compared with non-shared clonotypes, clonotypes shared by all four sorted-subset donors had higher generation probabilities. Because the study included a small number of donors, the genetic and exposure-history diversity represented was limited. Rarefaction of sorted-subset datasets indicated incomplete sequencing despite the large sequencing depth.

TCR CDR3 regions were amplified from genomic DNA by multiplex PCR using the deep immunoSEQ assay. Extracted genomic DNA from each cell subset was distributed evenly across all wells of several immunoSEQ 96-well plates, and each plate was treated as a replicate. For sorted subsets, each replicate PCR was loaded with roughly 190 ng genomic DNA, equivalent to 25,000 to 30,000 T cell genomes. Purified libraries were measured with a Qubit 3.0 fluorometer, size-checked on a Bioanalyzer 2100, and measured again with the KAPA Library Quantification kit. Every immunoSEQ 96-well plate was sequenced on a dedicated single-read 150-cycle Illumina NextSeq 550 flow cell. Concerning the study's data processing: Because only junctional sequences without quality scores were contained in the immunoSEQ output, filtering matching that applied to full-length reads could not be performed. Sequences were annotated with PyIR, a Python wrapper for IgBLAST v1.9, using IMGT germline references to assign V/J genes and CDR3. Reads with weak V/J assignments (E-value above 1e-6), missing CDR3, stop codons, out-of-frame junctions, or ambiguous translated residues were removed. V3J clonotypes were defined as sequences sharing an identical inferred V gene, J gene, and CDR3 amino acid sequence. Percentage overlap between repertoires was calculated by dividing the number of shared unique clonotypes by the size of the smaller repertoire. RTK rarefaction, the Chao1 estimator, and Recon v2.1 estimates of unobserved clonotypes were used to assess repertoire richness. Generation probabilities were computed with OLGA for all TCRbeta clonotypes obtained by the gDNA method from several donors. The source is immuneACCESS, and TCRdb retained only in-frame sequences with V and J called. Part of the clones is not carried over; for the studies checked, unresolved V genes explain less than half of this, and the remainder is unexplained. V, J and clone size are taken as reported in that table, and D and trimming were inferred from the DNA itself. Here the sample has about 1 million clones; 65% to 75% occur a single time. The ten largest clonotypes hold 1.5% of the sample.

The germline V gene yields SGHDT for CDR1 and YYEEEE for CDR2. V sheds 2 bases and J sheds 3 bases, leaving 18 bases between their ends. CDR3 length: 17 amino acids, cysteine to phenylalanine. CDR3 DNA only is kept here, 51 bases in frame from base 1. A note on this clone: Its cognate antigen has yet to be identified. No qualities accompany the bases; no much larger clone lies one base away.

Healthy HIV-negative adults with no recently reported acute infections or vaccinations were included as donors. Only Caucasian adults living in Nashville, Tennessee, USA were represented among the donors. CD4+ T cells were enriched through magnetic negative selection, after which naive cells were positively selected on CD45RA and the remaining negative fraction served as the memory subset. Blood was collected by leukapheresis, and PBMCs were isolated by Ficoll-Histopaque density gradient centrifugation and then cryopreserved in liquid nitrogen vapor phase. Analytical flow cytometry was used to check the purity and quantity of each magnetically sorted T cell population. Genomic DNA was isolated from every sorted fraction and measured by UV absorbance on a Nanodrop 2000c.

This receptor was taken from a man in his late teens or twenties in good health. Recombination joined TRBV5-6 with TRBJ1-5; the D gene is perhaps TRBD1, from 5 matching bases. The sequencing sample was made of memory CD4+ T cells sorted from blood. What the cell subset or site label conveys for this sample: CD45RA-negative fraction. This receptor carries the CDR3 CASSFSRGTLNNQPQHF. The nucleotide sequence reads TGTGCCAGCAGCTTTTCTCGGGGCACCTTGAACAATCAGCCCCAGCATTTT.